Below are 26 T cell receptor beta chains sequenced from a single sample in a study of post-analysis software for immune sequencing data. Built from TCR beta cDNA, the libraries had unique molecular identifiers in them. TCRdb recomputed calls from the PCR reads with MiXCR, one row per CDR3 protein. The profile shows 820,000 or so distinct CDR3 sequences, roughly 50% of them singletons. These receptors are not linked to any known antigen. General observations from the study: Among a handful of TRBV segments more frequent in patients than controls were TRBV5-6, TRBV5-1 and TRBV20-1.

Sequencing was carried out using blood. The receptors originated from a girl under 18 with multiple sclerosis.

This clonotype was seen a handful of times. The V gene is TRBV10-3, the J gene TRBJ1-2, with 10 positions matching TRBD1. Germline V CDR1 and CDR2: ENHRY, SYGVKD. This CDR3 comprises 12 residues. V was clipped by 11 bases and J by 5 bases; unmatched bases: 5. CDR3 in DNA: TGTGCCTCGCGGGGACAGGGGTATGGCTACACCTTC. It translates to CASRGQGYGYTF.

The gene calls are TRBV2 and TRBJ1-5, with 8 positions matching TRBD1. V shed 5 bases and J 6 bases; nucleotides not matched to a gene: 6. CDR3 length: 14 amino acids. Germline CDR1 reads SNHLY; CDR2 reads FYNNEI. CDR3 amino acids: CASSPDRVGQPQHF. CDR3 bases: TGTGCCAGCAGTCCGGACAGGGTTGGTCAGCCCCAGCATTTT.

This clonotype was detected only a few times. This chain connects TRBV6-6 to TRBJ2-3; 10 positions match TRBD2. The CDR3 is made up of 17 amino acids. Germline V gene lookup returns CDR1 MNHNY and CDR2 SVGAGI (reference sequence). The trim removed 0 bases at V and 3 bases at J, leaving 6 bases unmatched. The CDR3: CASSYSPSGSGTDTQYF. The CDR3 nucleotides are TGTGCCAGCAGTTACTCGCCTAGCGGGAGCGGAACAGATACGCAGTATTTT.

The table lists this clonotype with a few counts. The CDR3 region is CSATRTSGSYEQYF. The CDR3 bases are TGCAGTGCTACCCGGACTAGCGGGAGTTACGAGCAGTACTTC. J is TRBJ2-7 and V is TRBV20-1; the match to TRBD2 covers 13 bases. CDR3 length: 14 amino acids. CDR1 DFQATT and CDR2 SNEGSKA come from the germline V gene (reference sequence). V shed 4 bases and J 4 bases; nucleotides not matched to a gene: 4.

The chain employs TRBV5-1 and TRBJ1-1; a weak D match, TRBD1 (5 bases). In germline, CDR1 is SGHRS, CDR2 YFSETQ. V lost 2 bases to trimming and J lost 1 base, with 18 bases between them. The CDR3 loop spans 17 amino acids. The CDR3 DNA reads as TGCGCCAGCAGCTTTGGTTGGGGGGACCGGCGGAACACTGAAGCTTTCTTT. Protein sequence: CASSFGWGDRRNTEAFF.

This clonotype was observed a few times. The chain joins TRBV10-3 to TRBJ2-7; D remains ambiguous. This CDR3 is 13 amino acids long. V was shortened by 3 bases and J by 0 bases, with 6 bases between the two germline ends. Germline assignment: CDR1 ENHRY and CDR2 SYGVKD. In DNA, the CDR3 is TGTGCCATCAGTGACAGAAGCTCCTACGAGCAGTACTTC. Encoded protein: CAISDRSSYEQYF.

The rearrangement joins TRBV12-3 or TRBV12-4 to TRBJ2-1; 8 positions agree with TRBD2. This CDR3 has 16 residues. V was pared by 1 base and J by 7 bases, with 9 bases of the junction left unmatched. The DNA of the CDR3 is TGTGCCAGCAGTTTAGTGCCGGGAGGGCCTCGGAATGAGCAGTTCTTC. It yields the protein CASSLVPGGPRNEQFF.

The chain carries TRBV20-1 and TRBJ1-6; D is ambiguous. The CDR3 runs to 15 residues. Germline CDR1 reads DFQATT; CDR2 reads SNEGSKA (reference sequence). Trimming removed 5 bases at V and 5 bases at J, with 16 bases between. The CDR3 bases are TGCAGTGCTTATCCCGGCGGGAGGGATAATTCACCCCTCCACTTT. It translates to CSAYPGGRDNSPLHF.

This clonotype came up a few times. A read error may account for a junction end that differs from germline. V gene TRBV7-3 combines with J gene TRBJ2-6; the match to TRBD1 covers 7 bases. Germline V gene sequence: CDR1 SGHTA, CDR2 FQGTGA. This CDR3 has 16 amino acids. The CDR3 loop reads CASSLEGAGGANVRTF. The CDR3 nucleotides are TGTGCCAGCAGCTTAGAGGGGGCCGGTGGGGCCAACGTCCGGACTTTC.

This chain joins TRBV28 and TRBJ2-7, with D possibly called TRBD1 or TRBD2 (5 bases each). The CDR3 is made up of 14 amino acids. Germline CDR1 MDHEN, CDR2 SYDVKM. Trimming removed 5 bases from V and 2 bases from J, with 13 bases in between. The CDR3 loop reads CASSQSGPAYEQYF. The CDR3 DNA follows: TGTGCCAGCAGTCAGTCGGGACCTGCCTACGAGCAGTACTTC.

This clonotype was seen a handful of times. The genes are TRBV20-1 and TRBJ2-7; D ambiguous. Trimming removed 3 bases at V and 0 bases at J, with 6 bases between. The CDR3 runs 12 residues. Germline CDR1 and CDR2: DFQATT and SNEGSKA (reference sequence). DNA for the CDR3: TGCAGTGCTAGTACTGACTCCTACGAGCAGTACTTC. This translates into CSASTDSYEQYF.

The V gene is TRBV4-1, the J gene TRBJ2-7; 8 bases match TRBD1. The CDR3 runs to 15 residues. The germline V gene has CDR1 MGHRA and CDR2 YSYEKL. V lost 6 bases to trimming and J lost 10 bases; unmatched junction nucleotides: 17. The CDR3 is CASSPTGEAQEAQYF. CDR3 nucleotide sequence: TGCGCCAGCAGTCCGACAGGGGAGGCCCAAGAGGCCCAGTACTTC.

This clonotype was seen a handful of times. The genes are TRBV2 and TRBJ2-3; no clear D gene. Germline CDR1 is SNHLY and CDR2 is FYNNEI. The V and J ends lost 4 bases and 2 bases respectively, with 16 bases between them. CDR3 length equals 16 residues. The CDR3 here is CASSVSGILPTDTQYF. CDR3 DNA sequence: TGTGCCAGCAGTGTGTCTGGGATCCTACCCACAGATACGCAGTATTTT.

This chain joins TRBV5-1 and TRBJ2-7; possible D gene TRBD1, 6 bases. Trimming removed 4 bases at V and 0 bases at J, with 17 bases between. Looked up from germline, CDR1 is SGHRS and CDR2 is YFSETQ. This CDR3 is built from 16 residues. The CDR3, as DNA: TGCGCCAGCAGCAACTCCCCCCGCAGGGGCTCCTACGAGCAGTACTTC. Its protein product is CASSNSPRRGSYEQYF.

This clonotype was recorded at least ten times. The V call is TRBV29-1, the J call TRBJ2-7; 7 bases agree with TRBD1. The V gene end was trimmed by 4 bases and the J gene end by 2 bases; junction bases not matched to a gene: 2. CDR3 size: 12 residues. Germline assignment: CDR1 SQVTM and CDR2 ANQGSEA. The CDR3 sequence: CSVGGGPYEQYF. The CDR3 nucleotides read TGCAGCGTTGGAGGGGGCCCCTACGAGCAGTACTTC.

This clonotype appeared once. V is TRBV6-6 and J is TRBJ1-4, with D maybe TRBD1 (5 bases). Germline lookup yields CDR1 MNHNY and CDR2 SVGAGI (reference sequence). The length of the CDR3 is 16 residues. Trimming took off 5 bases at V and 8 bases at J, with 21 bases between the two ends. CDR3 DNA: TGTGCCAGCAGTAAGAACGGGGACCCAATGGGCGAAAAACTGTTTTTT. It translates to CASSKNGDPMGEKLFF.

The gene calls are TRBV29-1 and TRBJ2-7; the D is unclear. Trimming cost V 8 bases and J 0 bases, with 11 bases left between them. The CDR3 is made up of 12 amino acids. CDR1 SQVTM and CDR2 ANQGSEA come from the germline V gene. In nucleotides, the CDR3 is TGCAGCATCGTCTCGAGCTCCTACGAGCAGTACTTC. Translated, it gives CSIVSSSYEQYF.

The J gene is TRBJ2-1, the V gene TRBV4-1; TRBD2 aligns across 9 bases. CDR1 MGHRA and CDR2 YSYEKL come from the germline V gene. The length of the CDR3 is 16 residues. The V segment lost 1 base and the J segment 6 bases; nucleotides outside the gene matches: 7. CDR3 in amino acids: CASSQGGTSSTNEQFF. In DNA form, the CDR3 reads TGCGCCAGCAGCCAAGGAGGGACTAGCTCAACCAATGAGCAGTTCTTC.

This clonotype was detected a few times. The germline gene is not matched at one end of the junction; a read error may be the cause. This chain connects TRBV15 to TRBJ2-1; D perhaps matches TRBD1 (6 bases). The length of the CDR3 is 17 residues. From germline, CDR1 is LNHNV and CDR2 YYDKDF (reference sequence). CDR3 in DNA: TGTGCCGCCAGCAGAGGAGACAGGCTACTATCCTACAATGAGCAGTTCTTC. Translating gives CAASRGDRLLSYNEQFF.

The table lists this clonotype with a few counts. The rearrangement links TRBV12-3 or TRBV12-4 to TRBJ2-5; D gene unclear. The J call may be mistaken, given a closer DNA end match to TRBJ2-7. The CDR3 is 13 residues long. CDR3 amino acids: CASSSVPPPEQYF. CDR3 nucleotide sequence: TGTGCCAGCAGTTCGGTTCCACCTCCCGAGCAGTACTTC.

CDR3 DNA: TGTGCCAGCAGCCACGGTCCAACGGGCCCGTACTACGAGCAGTACTTC. Protein: CASSHGPTGPYYEQYF. V usage is TRBV14 and J usage is TRBJ2-4; D call uncertain. Gene TRBJ2-7 matches the end of the DNA better, so the J call may be wrong. The germline gives CDR1 SGHDN, CDR2 FVKESK. There are 16 residues in the CDR3.

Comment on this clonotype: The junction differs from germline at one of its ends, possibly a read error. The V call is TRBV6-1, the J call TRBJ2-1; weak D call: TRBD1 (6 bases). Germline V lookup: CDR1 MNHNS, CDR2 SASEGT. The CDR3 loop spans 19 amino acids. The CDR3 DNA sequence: TGTGCCAGCAGACGCCGTACAGGGACCCAAGCAAGCTCCCACAATGAGCAGTTCTTC. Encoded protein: CASRRRTGTQASSHNEQFF.

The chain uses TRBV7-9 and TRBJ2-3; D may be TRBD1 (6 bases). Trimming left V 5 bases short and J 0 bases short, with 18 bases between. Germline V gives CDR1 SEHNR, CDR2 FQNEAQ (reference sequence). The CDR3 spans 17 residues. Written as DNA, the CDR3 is TGTGCCAGCAGCAACCCTAGCACAGGGCCTAGCACAGATACGCAGTATTTT. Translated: CASSNPSTGPSTDTQYF.

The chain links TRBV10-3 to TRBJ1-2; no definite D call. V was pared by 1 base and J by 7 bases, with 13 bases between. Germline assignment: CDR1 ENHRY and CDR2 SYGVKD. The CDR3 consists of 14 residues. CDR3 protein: CAISELGHSGGYTF. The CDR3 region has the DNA TGTGCCATCAGTGAGTTAGGGCACTCTGGTGGCTACACCTTC.

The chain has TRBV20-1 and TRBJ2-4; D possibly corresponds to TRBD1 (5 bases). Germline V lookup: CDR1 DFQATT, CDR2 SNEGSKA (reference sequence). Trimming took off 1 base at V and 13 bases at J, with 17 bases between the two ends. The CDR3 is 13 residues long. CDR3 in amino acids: CSARAPIDREQYF. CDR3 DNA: TGCAGTGCTAGAGCCCCGATAGACAGAGAGCAGTACTTC.

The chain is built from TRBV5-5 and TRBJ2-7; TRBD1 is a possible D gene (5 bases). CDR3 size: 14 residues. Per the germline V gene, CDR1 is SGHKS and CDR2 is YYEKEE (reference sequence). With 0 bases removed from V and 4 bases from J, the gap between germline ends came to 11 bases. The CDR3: CASSLVRVSYEQYF. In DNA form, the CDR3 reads TGTGCCAGCAGCTTGGTCAGGGTATCTTACGAGCAGTACTTC.